Below, 32 T cell receptor beta chains from the same sample are listed, as sequenced in a study of blood T cell repertoires in COVID-19. The repertoire was sequenced with immunoSEQ multiplex PCR; TCRdb's copy has only in-frame clones and lacks some. The sample carries about 250,000 clones, about 82% recorded once. Source material: peripheral blood. The receptors originated from a man aged 45 to 65 with active or convalescent COVID-19.

The chain is built from TRBV15 and TRBJ1-1, with D unresolved. The germline V and J ends were trimmed by 0 bases and 6 bases, with 8 bases remaining between them. CDR3 length: 13 residues. Germline V gives CDR1 LNHNV, CDR2 YYDKDF (reference sequence). The CDR3 region has the DNA TGTGCCACCAGCAGAGATTCCGGGGCTGAAGCTTTCTTT. This gives the protein CATSRDSGAEAFF.

A word on this clone: A junction boundary mismatches the germline segment, possibly from a read error. V gene TRBV5-1 combines with J gene TRBJ2-5; possibly TRBD2 for D (5 bases). CDR3 length equals 11 residues. In germline, CDR1 is SGHRS, CDR2 YFSETQ. For the CDR3, the DNA is TGCGCCAGCAGCTCCCTCTCATCGGGGAACTTC. This codes for CASSSLSSGNF.

The chain uses TRBV28 and TRBJ1-4; perhaps TRBD1 as D (5 bases). Between the trimmed V and J ends, which lost 4 bases and 6 bases, there was a span of 15 bases. The CDR3 spans 15 residues. Germline CDR1 reads MDHEN; CDR2 reads SYDVKM. CDR3 sequence: CASSSSQGGDEKLFF. Written as DNA, the CDR3 is TGTGCCAGCAGTTCGTCCCAGGGTGGCGATGAAAAACTGTTTTTT.

This clone was recorded at least ten times. The chain employs TRBV5-5 and TRBJ1-5; D uncertain. The CDR3 is 13 amino acids. Germline V gene sequence: CDR1 SGHKS, CDR2 YYEKEE (reference sequence). V was shortened by 2 bases and J by 2 bases, with 5 bases between the two germline ends. DNA of the CDR3: TGTGCCAGCAGCTTCGGGGGCAATCAGCCCCAGCATTTT. Its protein is CASSFGGNQPQHF.

This chain uses TRBV4-3 with TRBJ2-5; the D gene is possibly TRBD2 (6 bases). V was clipped by 1 base and J by 1 base, with 13 bases between them. Germline V gene data show CDR1 as LGHNA and CDR2 as YSLEER. This CDR3 spans 16 amino acids. In nucleotides, the CDR3 is TGCGCCAGCAGCCAAGGGAGGGGCCCCATCCAAGAGACCCAGTACTTC. Its protein is CASSQGRGPIQETQYF.

This chain links TRBV4-2 with TRBJ2-7; TRBD1 aligns across 7 bases. V lost 3 bases and J lost 4; bases outside the gene matches: 9. This CDR3 is 15 amino acids long. The V gene's germline CDR1 is LGHNA and CDR2 YNFKEQ. The CDR3 loop reads CASSQRGQGEYEQYF. For the CDR3, the DNA is TGTGCCAGCAGCCAGAGGGGCCAGGGGGAATACGAGCAGTACTTC.

V and J are TRBV29-1 and TRBJ2-1; 9 nucleotides line up with TRBD2. V shed 4 bases and J 0 bases; nucleotides not matched to a gene: 4. The germline V gene encodes CDR1 SQVTM and CDR2 ANQGSEA. This CDR3 is 15 amino acids long. CDR3 bases: TGCAGCGTTGGGTCTAGCGGGATCTCCTACAATGAGCAGTTCTTC. This translates into CSVGSSGISYNEQFF.

The CDR3 sequence is CASSQGQNTGELFF. The CDR3 DNA reads as TGTGCCAGCAGCCAAGGACAGAACACCGGGGAGCTGTTTTTT. This chain connects TRBV3-1 (or the pseudogene TRBV3-2) to TRBJ2-2; D uncertain. Germline CDR1 LGHDT, CDR2 YNNKEL (reference sequence). This CDR3 has 14 residues. V was pared by 1 base and J by 1 base, with 4 bases between.

This clone was counted a single time. The chain is built from TRBV6-2 or TRBV6-3 and TRBJ2-5; 7 positions agree with TRBD2. The V gene end was trimmed by 7 bases and the J gene end by 3 bases; junction bases not matched to a gene: 14. The CDR3 length is 16 residues. Per the germline V gene, CDR1 is MNHEY and CDR2 is SVGEGT. This chain's CDR3 is CASTPRWAGDEETQYF. In DNA form, the CDR3 reads TGTGCCAGCACCCCTCGATGGGCGGGAGATGAAGAGACCCAGTACTTC.

V usage is TRBV11-2 and J usage is TRBJ2-7; D is unclear. CDR3 length equals 13 residues. Germline loops: CDR1 SGHAT, CDR2 FQNNGV. V gave up 1 base and J gave up 2 bases, with 6 bases separating them. The DNA for the CDR3 is TGTGCCAGCAGCTTAGCCGTAACCTACGAGCAGTACTTC. It encodes CASSLAVTYEQYF. Using reference TRBV11-2 and TRBJ2-7 for the parts outside the CDR3, the full variable domain is EAGVAQSPRYKIIEKRQSVAFWCNPISGHATLYWYQQILGQGPKLLIQFQNNGVVDDSQLPKDRFSAERLKGVDSTLKIQPAKLEDSAVYLCASSLAVTYEQYFGPGTRLTVT.

The V gene is TRBV30, the J gene TRBJ2-5, with a possible D match to TRBD2 (6 bases). This CDR3 has 14 residues. V lost 4 bases, J lost 7 bases, and 19 bases lay in between. In germline, CDR1 is GTSNPN, CDR2 SVGIG (reference sequence). The CDR3 region has the DNA TGTGCCTGGACCCGGGACTTAAGCCACGGGACCCAGTACTTC. This sequence encodes CAWTRDLSHGTQYF. The variable domain in full, with the rest retrieved from reference TRBV30 and TRBJ2-5, is SQTIHQWPATLVQPVGSPLSLECTVEGTSNPNLYWYRQAAGRGLQLLFYSVGIGQISSEVPQNLSASRPQDRQFILSSKKLLLSDSGFYLCAWTRDLSHGTQYFGPGTRLLVL.

As DNA, the CDR3 is TGCGCCAGCAGCTTGTTAGGGGGCACTGAAGCTTTCTTT. It is translated as CASSLLGGTEAFF. This chain links TRBV5-1 with TRBJ1-1; D may be TRBD1 (6 bases). The germline CDR1 and CDR2 sequences are SGHRS and YFSETQ. V shed 1 base and J shed 4 bases, with 8 bases lying between them. CDR3 length equals 13 residues.

This clone was recorded once. The rearrangement uses TRBV4-3 and TRBJ2-2, with 14 bases that match TRBD2. CDR3 length: 17 residues. CDR1 LGHNA and CDR2 YSLEER come from the germline V gene. With V trimmed by 8 bases and J by 5 bases, 10 bases remained unmatched. Written as DNA, the CDR3 is TGCGCCAGCCGTCCGGGGACTAGCGGGAGTTGGACCGGGGAGCTGTTTTTT. Translating it yields CASRPGTSGSWTGELFF.

The CDR3 coding sequence is TGTGCCAGCACCGCCCGGGGAGCTTACACTGAAGCTTTCTTT. Translating gives CASTARGAYTEAFF. The rearrangement uses TRBV28 and TRBJ1-1; D is undetermined. The ends were cut back, 7 bases at V and 3 bases at J, with 15 bases in the middle. The CDR3 runs 14 residues. CDR1 and CDR2 from the germline V gene are MDHEN and SYDVKM. Filled out from reference TRBV28 and TRBJ1-1, the complete variable domain reads DVKVTQSSRYLVKRTGEKVFLECVQDMDHENMFWYRQDPGLGLRLIYFSYDVKMKEKGDIPEGYSVSREKKERFSLILESASTNQTSMYLCASTARGAYTEAFFGQGTRLTVV.

V gene TRBV19 combines with J gene TRBJ1-2; 8 bases agree with TRBD1. CDR1 and CDR2 from the germline V gene are LNHDA and SQIVND (reference sequence). The CDR3 is 15 residues long. V lost 2 bases, J lost 7 bases, and 9 bases stayed unmatched. CDR3 DNA: TGTGCCAGTAGTATACTTGGGACAGGTGTGCGTGGCTACACCTTC. Translation: CASSILGTGVRGYTF.

The chain is built from TRBV12-3 or TRBV12-4 and TRBJ2-7; D may be TRBD1 (6 bases). The CDR3 loop spans 13 amino acids. V was pared by 1 base and J by 3 bases, with 7 bases between. CDR3 nucleotides: TGTGCCAGCAGTTTAGAACAGGGCTACGAGCAGTACTTC. It specifies CASSLEQGYEQYF.

This clone was detected only once. The chain combines TRBV30 with TRBJ1-5, with 9 bases aligning to TRBD1. Looked up from germline, CDR1 is GTSNPN and CDR2 is SVGIG (reference sequence). This CDR3 comprises 14 residues. V shed 2 bases and J 4 bases; nucleotides not matched to a gene: 3. The CDR3 region is CAWSRQGGNQPQHF. The CDR3 DNA reads TGTGCCTGGAGTCGACAGGGGGGAAATCAGCCCCAGCATTTT.

This chain joins TRBV7-9 and TRBJ2-3, with D maybe TRBD1 (5 bases). CDR1 is SEHNR, CDR2 FQNEAQ, per germline (reference sequence). This CDR3 region has 16 residues. Trimming left V 5 bases short and J 1 base short, with 16 bases between. The CDR3 nucleotides read TGTGCCAGCAGCGCCCTACTATGGGGCCGCACAGATACGCAGTATTTT. Amino acids: CASSALLWGRTDTQYF.

V usage is TRBV30 and J usage is TRBJ2-7; 7 nucleotides line up with TRBD1. Germline V gives CDR1 GTSNPN, CDR2 SVGIG (reference sequence). The CDR3 covers 14 residues. V was pared by 2 bases and J by 4 bases, with 8 bases of the junction left unmatched. The chain's CDR3 is CAWSTGQKNYEQYF. The CDR3 DNA reads as TGTGCCTGGAGTACGGGACAGAAAAATTACGAGCAGTACTTC.

The J gene is TRBJ2-2, the V gene TRBV9; the D gene is possibly TRBD2 (6 bases). From germline, CDR1 is SGDLS and CDR2 YYNGEE. The CDR3 is 16 amino acids. With 4 bases removed from V and 0 bases from J, the gap between germline ends came to 13 bases. CDR3 nucleotides: TGTGCCAGCAGCCCCAGGAGCGGGTCGAACACCGGGGAGCTGTTTTTT. It specifies CASSPRSGSNTGELFF.

This clone was found once. The CDR3 reads CSVHRDRGYNEQFF. The CDR3, as DNA: TGCAGCGTTCACCGGGACAGGGGTTACAATGAGCAGTTCTTC. The V gene is TRBV29-1, the J gene TRBJ2-1, with 10 bases fitting TRBD1. Germline-derived CDR1 and CDR2 are SQVTM and ANQGSEA. CDR3 size: 14 residues. V shed 5 bases, J shed 4 bases, and the junction held 5 bases outside the gene matches.

This clone appeared a single time. V usage is TRBV29-1 and J usage is TRBJ2-1; 7 nucleotides align to TRBD2. The ends lost 6 bases at V and 12 bases at J; junction bases unmatched: 8. The CDR3 loop spans 11 amino acids. Germline V lookup: CDR1 SQVTM, CDR2 ANQGSEA. The CDR3 DNA is TGCAGCGTGGGAGGGGTTGCGGGGCAGTTCTTC. As protein: CSVGGVAGQFF.

The chain uses TRBV3-1 (or the pseudogene TRBV3-2) and TRBJ2-6, with a possible D match to TRBD1 (7 bases). The CDR3 is 17 amino acids. Deletions cut 5 bases from V and 1 base from J, with 15 bases between. The germline CDR1 and CDR2 sequences are LGHDT and YNNKEL (reference sequence). The CDR3 coding sequence is TGTGCCAGCAGCTCTCAGACAGGGAGGTCTGGGGCCAACGTCCTGACTTTC. This gives the protein CASSSQTGRSGANVLTF.

This chain uses TRBV7-8 with TRBJ1-1, with a tentative D call TRBD1 (6 bases). This CDR3 comprises 14 residues. Deletions cut 5 bases from V and 4 bases from J, with 14 bases between. Germline V gene data show CDR1 as SGHVS and CDR2 as FQNEAQ. The CDR3 DNA reads as TGTGCCAGCAGCCTACAGGGATCTGGCACTGAAGCTTTCTTT. Translating gives CASSLQGSGTEAFF. The full variable domain, rest sourced from reference TRBV7-8 and TRBJ1-1, is GAGVSQSPRYKVAKRGQDVALRCDPISGHVSLFWYQQALGQGPEFLTYFQNEAQLDKSGLPSDRFFAERPEGSVSTLKIQRTQQEDSAVYLCASSLQGSGTEAFFGQGTRLTVV.

This sequence joins TRBV20-1 and TRBJ1-1; D not resolved. The CDR3 contains 10 residues. The germline CDR1 and CDR2 sequences are DFQATT and SNEGSKA (reference sequence). Trimming shortened V by 5 bases and J by 7 bases, and 8 bases separated the two germline ends. The CDR3 DNA sequence: TGCAGTGCTCGTGTTAATGAAGCTTTCTTT. It translates to CSARVNEAFF.

The genes are TRBV15 and TRBJ1-5, with 7 bases fitting TRBD1. The length of the CDR3 is 15 residues. V trimming: 3 bases; J trimming: 4 bases; junction bases outside the gene matches: 6. Per the germline V gene, CDR1 is LNHNV and CDR2 is YYDKDF (reference sequence). This chain's CDR3 is CATSRTGNYNQPQHF. The CDR3 DNA sequence: TGTGCCACCAGCAGGACAGGGAATTATAATCAGCCCCAGCATTTT.

The chain joins TRBV7-6 to TRBJ2-1; 9 bases agree with TRBD2. The CDR3 spans 15 residues. Trimming at V came to 1 base and at J to 6 bases, leaving 4 bases not matched to a gene. Germline V gene sequence: CDR1 SGHVS, CDR2 FNYEAQ. CDR3 residues: CASSLGLAGTNEQFF. CDR3 DNA sequence: TGTGCCAGCAGCTTAGGCCTAGCGGGGACCAATGAGCAGTTCTTC. The full variable domain, completed using reference TRBV7-6 and TRBJ2-1, is GAGVSQSPRYKVTKRGQDVALRCDPISGHVSLYWYRQALGQGPEFLTYFNYEAQQDKSGLPNDRFSAERPEGSISTLTIQRTEQRDSAMYRCASSLGLAGTNEQFFGPGTRLTVL.

The V gene is TRBV5-1, the J gene TRBJ2-5, with 7 bases aligning to TRBD1. Trimming took 6 bases from V and 2 from J; bases not matched to a gene: 10. The CDR3 is made up of 15 amino acids. Per germline, CDR1 SGHRS and CDR2 YFSETQ. The DNA of the CDR3 is TGCGCCAGCACCATGGATGGGACAGAACAAGAGACCCAGTACTTC. Its protein product is CASTMDGTEQETQYF.

This chain joins TRBV3-1 (or the pseudogene TRBV3-2) and TRBJ2-7; 9 nucleotides match TRBD2. The germline V gene has CDR1 LGHDT and CDR2 YNNKEL (reference sequence). V was pared by 1 base and J by 12 bases, with 7 bases of the junction left unmatched. This CDR3 spans 13 amino acids. The CDR3 bases are TGTGCCAGCAGCCAAGCGTTGCTAGCGGGACTGTACTTC. Protein: CASSQALLAGLYF.

A remark on this clone: Germline is not matched at one junction end, which may reflect a read error. The CDR3: CASSLITGSNTEAFF. As DNA, the CDR3 is TGTGCTAGCAGCTTGATAACAGGGTCGAACACTGAAGCTTTCTTT. The chain combines TRBV7-7 with TRBJ1-1; TRBD1 might be the D (6 bases). The CDR3 spans 15 residues. Germline V gene data show CDR1 as SSHAT and CDR2 as FNYEAQ (reference sequence).

This chain connects TRBV5-1 to TRBJ1-2, with a tentative D call TRBD1 (6 bases). V was trimmed by 3 bases and J by 6 bases, leaving 18 bases between them. Germline V gives CDR1 SGHRS, CDR2 YFSETQ. This CDR3 spans 15 amino acids. The CDR3 is CASSSGSGQRDGYTF. DNA for the CDR3: TGCGCCAGCAGCTCGGGGTCCGGACAGAGAGATGGCTACACCTTC.

This clone was counted once. The rearrangement uses TRBV4-2 and TRBJ2-1; 10 nucleotides align to TRBD2. The CDR3 length is 16 residues. V shed 4 bases and J 9 bases; nucleotides not matched to a gene: 12. The germline V gene has CDR1 LGHNA and CDR2 YNFKEQ. The CDR3 bases are TGTGCCAGCAGCCCAATAGGACTAGCGGATGGGGGTGAGCAGTTCTTC. It encodes CASSPIGLADGGEQFF.